This T cell receptor beta chain was identified during a study of T cell responses to AZD1222 COVID-19 vaccine (dated by TCRdb to the early 2020s). Background on the whole study: AZD1222 recipients whose second dose came at about 4 weeks and those whose second dose came at about 12 weeks were combined into one group, since spike-specific TCR depth and breadth did not differ between the two schedules. TCR sequencing covered roughly 230 trial participants: 200 to 210 given two doses of AZD1222 and around 26 given two doses of MenACWY control vaccine. Trial participants were enrolled into age subgroups of 18-55, 56-69 and 70-plus years, which contained about 150, 28 and 57 TCR-sequenced participants, respectively. Broader findings and caveats from the paper: Participants were mostly white British, with more females than males. The authors suggested clonal diversity may have been underestimated. Because no day 14 peak-response samples were available, repertoires were characterized only after the peak T cell response. CD4 TCRs associated with the vaccine covered the entire spike protein, and the dominant responses were in regions 160-218 and 743-854. Reportedly, close to half of the unique spike-specific TCRs recognized epitopes lying outside the regions that are mutated in the B.1.351 and B.1.1.7 variants. In the small 56-69-year group, the increase in depth fell short of significance, most likely because of low power. Conclusions about previously exposed vaccinees are limited, since just five to seven AZD1222 recipients were seropositive for SARS-CoV-2 at baseline. Spike-specific TCR breadth and depth rose significantly after two AZD1222 doses compared with day 0 and with MenACWY recipients.

The germline V gene (reference sequence) supplies CDR1 LGHDT and CDR2 YNNKEL. Reading from cysteine to phenylalanine, the CDR3 counts 14 amino acids. Only the CDR3 DNA stays, 42 bases, in frame from base 1. V is pared back by 4 bases and J by 4 bases, with 10 bases lying between the germline termini. On this clone: What antigen it recognizes has not been identified. The record has no base qualities; no much larger clone is one base away.

The meaning of the sample's time point label: baseline before first vaccination. Vaccinee samples came from UK trials COV001 and COV002, including a single-blind randomized controlled phase 2/3 trial of AZD1222 (ChAdOx1 nCoV-19) in healthy adults. For TCRbeta chain sequencing, PBMC samples from trial participants were taken at day 0 and at day 28 after the second dose. The CDR3 regions of human TCRbeta chains were analyzed by immunosequencing. Per the authors' processing: Repertoire TCRs were matched against a reference library of SARS-CoV-2-specific TCRs generated with the MIRA antigen-specificity platform. Breadth meant the fraction of unique TCRs that were SARS-CoV-2-associated, whereas depth meant the fraction of total T cells that were SARS-CoV-2-associated. Using the MIRA data, every spike-specific TCR was mapped to the spike region that the TCR reacted to and assigned to either a CD4 or a CD8 class. Log10-transformed breadth and depth values were compared by one-way ANOVA with Sidak's multiple comparisons tests. TCRdb provides this immuneACCESS table in a form limited to in-frame rearrangements. Some clones are lacking; in checked studies, under half of them reflect an unresolved V gene, and why the rest are absent is not known. The D gene and trimming were derived from the DNA, and the V and J assignments and clone size from that table. The sample table contains 150,000 to 200,000 clones; only one count was recorded for around 90% of them. Together, the top ten hold approximately 4.4% of the sample.

This sequence uses TRBV3-1 (or the pseudogene TRBV3-2) and TRBJ2-2; D gene: possibly TRBD2, on 6 matching bases. The source of this sequence is an adult in good health. The input for sequencing was peripheral blood, taken on day 0 of AZD1222 vaccination. The CDR3 sequence is CASSLGGGTGELFF. The nucleotide sequence is given as TGTGCCAGCAGCCTTGGGGGAGGCACCGGGGAGCTGTTTTTT.